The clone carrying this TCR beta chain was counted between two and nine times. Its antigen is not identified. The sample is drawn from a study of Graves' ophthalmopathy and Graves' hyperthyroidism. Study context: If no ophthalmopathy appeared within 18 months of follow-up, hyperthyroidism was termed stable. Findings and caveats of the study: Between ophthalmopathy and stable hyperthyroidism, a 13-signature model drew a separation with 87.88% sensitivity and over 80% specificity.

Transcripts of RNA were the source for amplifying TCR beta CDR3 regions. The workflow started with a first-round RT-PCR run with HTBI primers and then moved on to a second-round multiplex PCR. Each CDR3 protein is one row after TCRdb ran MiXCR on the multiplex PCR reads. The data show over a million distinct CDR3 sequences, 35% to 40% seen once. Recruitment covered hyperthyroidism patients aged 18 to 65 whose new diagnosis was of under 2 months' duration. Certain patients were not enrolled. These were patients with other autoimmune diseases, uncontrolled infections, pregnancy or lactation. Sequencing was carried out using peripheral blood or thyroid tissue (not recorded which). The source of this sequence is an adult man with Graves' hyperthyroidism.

Here the CDR3 DNA reads TGTGCCAGCTCACTCTTGGAACAGGTTCGAGGCTACACCTTC. Translating it yields CASSLLEQVRGYTF. The gene calls are TRBV18 and TRBJ1-2; D is possibly TRBD1 (5 bases). The ends were cut back, 4 bases at V and 8 bases at J, with 17 bases in the middle. In germline, CDR1 is KGHSH, CDR2 LQKENI. This CDR3 has 14 residues.